Shown below are 6 T cell receptor beta chains from a single sample sequenced in a study of blood T cell repertoires in COVID-19. Using immunoSEQ multiplex PCR, the repertoire was profiled, and TCRdb retains in-frame clones only, with some absent. The sample shows 200,000 to 250,000 clones, about 87% of them seen only once. The sample comprised peripheral blood. The receptor set was obtained from a man aged 30 to 45 with COVID-19, enrolled during active disease.

The chain is built from TRBV5-1 and TRBJ1-1; D possibly corresponds to TRBD1 (5 bases). This CDR3 contains 14 residues. The germline V gene has CDR1 SGHRS and CDR2 YFSETQ. The V end was cut by 2 bases, the J end by 1 base, with 9 bases between. In DNA, the CDR3 is TGCGCCAGCAGCTTCAGGGCCCCGAACACTGAAGCTTTCTTT. Protein product: CASSFRAPNTEAFF.

The rearrangement links TRBV7-2 to TRBJ2-7; D is perhaps TRBD2 (8 bases). Germline V gene lookup returns CDR1 SGHTA and CDR2 FQGNSA. There are 16 residues in the CDR3. Trimming shortened V by 3 bases and J by 1 base, and 16 bases separated the two germline ends. The CDR3 DNA reads as TGTGCCAGCAGCTTGTTAGCGGGGACAGCATCCTACGAGCAGTACTTC. This translates into CASSLLAGTASYEQYF. Filled out from reference TRBV7-2 and TRBJ2-7, the complete variable domain reads GAGVSQSPSNKVTEKGKDVELRCDPISGHTALYWYRQSLGQGLEFLIYFQGNSAPDKSGLPSDRFSAERTGGSVSTLTIQRTQQEDSAVYLCASSLLAGTASYEQYFGPGTRLTVT.

CDR3 sequence: CASSILGQADQPQHF. The CDR3 DNA sequence: TGTGCCAGTAGTATCTTAGGACAGGCGGATCAGCCCCAGCATTTT. V usage is TRBV19 and J usage is TRBJ1-5, with 7 bases matching TRBD1. Germline CDR1 is LNHDA and CDR2 is SQIVND (reference sequence). The CDR3 sequence is 15 residues long. The ends lost 3 bases at V and 5 bases at J; junction bases unmatched: 7.

This clone occurred once. The chain uses TRBV7-2 and TRBJ2-7, with TRBD1 matching over 8 bases. Germline CDR1 reads SGHTA; CDR2 reads FQGNSA. V dropped 6 bases and J dropped 3; count of bases not matched to a gene: 7. This CDR3 region has 14 residues. CDR3: CASRPTGVLYEQYF. The CDR3, as DNA: TGTGCCAGCAGACCGACAGGGGTTCTCTACGAGCAGTACTTC.

The genes are TRBV5-4 and TRBJ2-1; 10 positions agree with TRBD1. Germline V gives CDR1 SGHNT, CDR2 YYREEE (reference sequence). Losses at the gene ends were 9 bases for V and 3 bases for J; bases not matched to a gene: 3. This CDR3 is built from 13 residues. In DNA form, the CDR3 reads TGTGCCAACGGACAGGGGGGCTACAATGAGCAGTTCTTC. It encodes CANGQGGYNEQFF.

The count of this clone is one. The chain links TRBV5-1 to TRBJ1-2, with 12 bases matching TRBD1. V trimming: 3 bases; J trimming: 3 bases; junction bases outside the gene matches: 3. The CDR3 covers 15 residues. CDR1 SGHRS and CDR2 YFSETQ come from the germline V gene. DNA for the CDR3: TGCGCCAGCAGCTCTGGGACAGGGGGCCACTATGGCTACACCTTC. As protein: CASSSGTGGHYGYTF.